These T cell receptor beta chains were read from a single sample in a study of beta chain features in type 1 diabetes. Assay used: immunoSEQ multiplex PCR; TCRdb lists only in-frame clones, some missing. The top ten hold over 0.4% of the sample, which has 70,000 to 95,000 clones, roughly a third seen once. Specimen: stem cell memory CD4+ T cells from blood. The receptors were gathered from a young woman in good health. Both conserved end residues are part of each CDR3. Fields, in order: CDR3 DNA, CDR3 protein, clone size, D gene, V gene, J gene. A D gene is named only where the DNA matches it firmly. Expanded clones are given a class, and other clones once, few, many or no size at all.

TGTGCCAGCAGCTTACCCGGACAGGGAATGGCAGATACGCAGTATTTT	CASSLPGQGMADTQYF	-	TRBD1	TRBV11-2	TRBJ2-3
TGTGCCAGCAGCGCCTCACAGGGAGCCGGTGAGCAGTTCTTC	CASSASQGAGEQFF	few	-	TRBV5-6	TRBJ2-1
TGTGCCAGCAGCTTACTAGCGGGAGGATACGAGCAGTACTTC	CASSLLAGGYEQYF	-	TRBD2	TRBV9	TRBJ2-7
TGTGCCAGCTCACCTGTACAGGGGTCCGGGCCTTTT	CASSPVQGSGPF	-	TRBD1	TRBV18	TRBJ1-1
TGTGCCAGCAGCCCGACTAGCGGCATGAGCTCCTACGAGCAGTACTTC	CASSPTSGMSSYEQYF	-	TRBD2	TRBV7-2	TRBJ2-7
TGTGCCAGCAGTTACTCGTGGACTAGCAATTATGAGCAGTTCTTC	CASSYSWTSNYEQFF	-	TRBD2	TRBV6-5	TRBJ2-1
TGCGCCAGCACCCGGACTAGGGCGGATACGCAGTATTTT	CASTRTRADTQYF	-	TRBD2	TRBV5-1	TRBJ2-3
TGTGCCAGCAGCTCCGGGACTCTGGAAGGGCGAGTTACAGATACGCAGTATTTT	CASSSGTLEGRVTDTQYF	few	-	TRBV5-4	TRBJ2-3
TGTGCCAGCAGAGTCGGGACACAAGAGACCCAGTACTTC	CASRVGTQETQYF	-	-	TRBV5-4	TRBJ2-5
TGTGCCAGCAGCTCACGGACAGAACAAGAGACCCAGTACTTC	CASSSRTEQETQYF	-	-	TRBV7-9	TRBJ2-5
TGTGCCAGCAGCTTAGATACCGGGGTAAGGTACGAGCAGTACTTC	CASSLDTGVRYEQYF	-	-	TRBV11-3	TRBJ2-7
TGTGCCAGCGGTCTATCAGGGGGCCCCTACGAGCAGTACTTC	CASGLSGGPYEQYF	-	TRBD1	TRBV2	TRBJ2-7
TGTGCCAGCAGCTCTCCAGGCCCTAACTATGGCTACACCTTC	CASSSPGPNYGYTF	many	-	TRBV28	TRBJ1-2
TGTGCCAGTAGTATTAGCCTAGGCCAAGATACGCAGTATTTT	CASSISLGQDTQYF	few	-	TRBV19	TRBJ2-3
TGTGCCATCGGACTAGCGGGAGTGGATGGCTCCTACGAGCAGTACTTC	CAIGLAGVDGSYEQYF	few	TRBD2	TRBV10-3	TRBJ2-7
TGTGCCAGCAGTGCAGACAGGACCAACACCGGGGAGCTGTTTTTT	CASSADRTNTGELFF	-	-	TRBV6-5	TRBJ2-2
TGTGCCAGCTCACCAATGGGCCAGGGGGCGGACGAGCAGTACTTC	CASSPMGQGADEQYF	few	TRBD1	TRBV18	TRBJ2-7
TGTGCCAGCTCCCCACGCGGGAACACTGAAGCTTTCTTT	CASSPRGNTEAFF	-	-	TRBV18	TRBJ1-1
TGTGCCAGCAGTGAAGCGGGCCACCTGGGGGGAGTGTTTTTT	CASSEAGHLGGVFF	-	-	TRBV2	TRBJ1-4
TGTGCCAGCAGTGAAACGGGACTAGCGGGAGATAATACAGATACGCAGTATTTT	CASSETGLAGDNTDTQYF	few	TRBD2	TRBV6-1	TRBJ2-3
TGTGCCAGCAGCTCCCGGCCCCCTCTACGGGAGAACGGGGAGCTGTTTTTT	CASSSRPPLRENGELFF	-	-	TRBV11-3	TRBJ2-2
TGTGCCAGCAGCGAGAGGTCTGGGGCCAACGTCCTGACTTTC	CASSERSGANVLTF	-	-	TRBV6-6	TRBJ2-6
TGTGCCAGCAGCTTAGGGGGGGGGAACACTGAAGCTTTCTTT	CASSLGGGNTEAFF	few	-	TRBV7-2	TRBJ1-1
TGTGCCAGCAGCGCAGGGGACGTTCGAGCTGAAGCTTTCTTT	CASSAGDVRAEAFF	few	-	TRBV9	TRBJ1-1
TGTGCCAGCAGCTCAGATTCTAGCACAGATACGCAGTATTTT	CASSSDSSTDTQYF	-	-	TRBV7-2	TRBJ2-3
TGCGCCAGCAGCTTGGGTGGCGGGAGCATGTACGAGCAGTACTTC	CASSLGGGSMYEQYF	few	TRBD2	TRBV5-1	TRBJ2-7
TGCACCAGCAGCCAAGATCCCGGGAAGGTGGCGGCTAACTATGGCTACACCTTC	CTSSQDPGKVAANYGYTF	-	-	TRBV1	TRBJ1-2
TGTGCCTGGAGTGTAACAGGGAGCTACGAGCAGTACTTC	CAWSVTGSYEQYF	-	-	TRBV30	TRBJ2-7
TGTGCCTGGAGTTCCGGGGACACAGATACGCAGTATTTT	CAWSSGDTDTQYF	few	-	TRBV30	TRBJ2-3
TGTGCCAGCAGCTCCGACAGAAGCAATCAGCCCCAGCATTTT	CASSSDRSNQPQHF	-	-	TRBV7-2	TRBJ1-5
TGTGCCAGCAGCACCGGGACATCGGAGGACGAGCAGTACTTC	CASSTGTSEDEQYF	-	-	TRBV6-1	TRBJ2-7
TGTGCCAGCAGTGAGGGCGGGATCCGCACAGATACGCAGTATTTT	CASSEGGIRTDTQYF	few	-	TRBV2	TRBJ2-3
TGTGCCAGCAGTCCGAGGGGACAGGGGGCTGGAGATACGCAGTATTTT	CASSPRGQGAGDTQYF	-	TRBD1	TRBV27	TRBJ2-3
TGCGCCAGCAGCTCCCGGACAGGGAACACCGGGGAGCTGTTTTTT	CASSSRTGNTGELFF	few	TRBD1	TRBV5-1	TRBJ2-2
TGTGCCAGCTCACCTGGGCAGATTAATGAAAAACTGTTTTTT	CASSPGQINEKLFF	-	-	TRBV18	TRBJ1-4
TGTGCCAGCAGCTTAGGGGCGGGACAGGGTCCGTACTCCTACGAGCAGTACTTC	CASSLGAGQGPYSYEQYF	few	TRBD1	TRBV7-6	TRBJ2-7
TGCGCCAGCAGCCAAGATATGGGACAGGGTTCGAACAATGAGCAGTTCTTC	CASSQDMGQGSNNEQFF	-	TRBD1	TRBV4-1	TRBJ2-1
TGTGCCAGCAGTTCGGGTAGGCGAGAGACCCAGTACTTC	CASSSGRRETQYF	-	-	TRBV27	TRBJ2-5
TGTGCCAGCAATCGGGACTCTGGGGCCAACGTCCTGACTTTC	CASNRDSGANVLTF	-	-	TRBV2	TRBJ2-6
TGTGCCAGCAGCTTAAGAGGGGGCCTGTCCACCTTC	CASSLRGGLSTF	few	TRBD1	TRBV7-2	TRBJ1-2
TGCGCCAGCAGCCAGCTTCTGGGGGGGCGAGGTGAAAAACTGTTTTTT	CASSQLLGGRGEKLFF	few	-	TRBV4-1	TRBJ1-4
TGTGCCAGCAGCCGCTCCGACGGAGGTTCACCCCTCCACTTT	CASSRSDGGSPLHF	few	-	TRBV7-2	TRBJ1-6
TGTGCCATCAGTGAGTCTGCGTATGGCTACACCTTC	CAISESAYGYTF	-	-	TRBV10-3	TRBJ1-2
TGTGCCAGCAGCTTAGGGACAGGGGCCTTAGGGCCCCAGTACTTC	CASSLGTGALGPQYF	-	TRBD1	TRBV7-6	TRBJ2-5
TGTGCCAGCACCGCCGGGGGCATTCAGTACTTC	CASTAGGIQYF	-	-	TRBV6-5	TRBJ2-4
TGCGCCAGCAGCTTGGGGGCCCTCACAGATACGCAGTATTTT	CASSLGALTDTQYF	few	-	TRBV5-1	TRBJ2-3
TGTGCCAGCAGTTCCAGGGGCTACTCCTACGAGCAGTACTTC	CASSSRGYSYEQYF	few	-	TRBV6-6	TRBJ2-7
TGTGCCAGCTCACGGGGGGTAGTAGGCAATCAGCCCCAGCATTTT	CASSRGVVGNQPQHF	-	-	TRBV18	TRBJ1-5
TGTGCCAGCAGCTGGGGGGGGACCAATTCACCCCTCCACTTT	CASSWGGTNSPLHF	-	-	TRBV5-4	TRBJ1-6
TGTGCCAGCAGCCCCGGGACAATTCGAAAAAATGAAAAACTGTTTTTT	CASSPGTIRKNEKLFF	-	-	TRBV7-8	TRBJ1-4
TGTGCCAGCAGCGTAGCTAGCACACAGGGGGGTTACAATGAGCAGTTCTTC	CASSVASTQGGYNEQFF	-	TRBD1	TRBV9	TRBJ2-1
TGTGCCAGCAGGCCGACAGGGAGTATCACTGAAGCTTTCTTT	CASRPTGSITEAFF	few	TRBD1	TRBV2	TRBJ1-1
TGTGCCAGCAGCTTCTCCGGGACAGGGCGGTACGAGCAGTACTTC	CASSFSGTGRYEQYF	few	TRBD1	TRBV7-3	TRBJ2-7
TGTGCCAGCAGTGAGTTACCAGGGGGCATTGATAATTCACCCCTCCACTTT	CASSELPGGIDNSPLHF	-	TRBD1	TRBV2	TRBJ1-6
TGTGCCAGCAGTGAAGCACGTCGGGGGACAGATACGCAGTATTTT	CASSEARRGTDTQYF	-	-	TRBV6-1	TRBJ2-3
TGTGCCAGCAGTCTTGACTATTCGGAGACCCAGTACTTC	CASSLDYSETQYF	-	-	TRBV27	TRBJ2-5
TGTGCCCAAGAGGGGGCGGAGGGCACAGATACGCAGTATTTT	CAQEGAEGTDTQYF	-	-	TRBV21-1	TRBJ2-3
TGTGCCATCAGTGGTACCCTAGCGGGGGGCCTATCCTACAATGAGCAGTTCTTC	CAISGTLAGGLSYNEQFF	few	TRBD2	TRBV10-3	TRBJ2-1
TGCGCCAGCAGCCAAGGACACGGGAGGGCCCCTCAAGAGACCCAGTACTTC	CASSQGHGRAPQETQYF	once	TRBD2	TRBV4-1	TRBJ2-5